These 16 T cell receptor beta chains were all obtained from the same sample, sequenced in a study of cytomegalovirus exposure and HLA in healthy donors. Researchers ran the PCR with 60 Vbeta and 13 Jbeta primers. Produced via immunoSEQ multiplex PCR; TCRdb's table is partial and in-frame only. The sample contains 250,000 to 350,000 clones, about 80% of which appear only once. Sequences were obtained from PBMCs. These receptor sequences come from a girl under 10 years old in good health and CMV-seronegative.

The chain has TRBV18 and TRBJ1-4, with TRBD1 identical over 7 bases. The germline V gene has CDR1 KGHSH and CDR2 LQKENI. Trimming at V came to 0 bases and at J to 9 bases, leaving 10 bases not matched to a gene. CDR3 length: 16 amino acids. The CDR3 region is CASSPPVQGPDQKLFF. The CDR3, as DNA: TGTGCCAGCTCACCACCGGTACAGGGGCCGGACCAAAAACTGTTTTTT.

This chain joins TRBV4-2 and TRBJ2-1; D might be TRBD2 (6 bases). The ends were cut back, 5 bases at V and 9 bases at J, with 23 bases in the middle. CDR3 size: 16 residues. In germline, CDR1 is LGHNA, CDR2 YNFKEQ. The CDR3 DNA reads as TGTGCCAGCAGCTCAGACCGGGACTCTGTCCGGGGTGAGCAGTTCTTC. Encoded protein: CASSSDRDSVRGEQFF.

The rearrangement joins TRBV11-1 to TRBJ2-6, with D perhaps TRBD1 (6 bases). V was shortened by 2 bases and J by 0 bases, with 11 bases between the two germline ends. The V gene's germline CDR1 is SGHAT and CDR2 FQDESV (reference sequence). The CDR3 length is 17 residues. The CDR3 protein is CASSLWLDSSGANVLTF. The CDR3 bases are TGTGCCAGCAGCTTATGGTTGGACAGCTCTGGGGCCAACGTCCTGACTTTC.

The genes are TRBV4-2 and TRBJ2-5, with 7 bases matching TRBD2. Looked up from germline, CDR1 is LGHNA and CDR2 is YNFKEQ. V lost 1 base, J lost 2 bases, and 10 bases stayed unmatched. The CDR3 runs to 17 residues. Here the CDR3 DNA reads TGTGCCAGCAGCCAAGGGGCACTGGAAGCGGGGCAAGAGACCCAGTACTTC. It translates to CASSQGALEAGQETQYF.

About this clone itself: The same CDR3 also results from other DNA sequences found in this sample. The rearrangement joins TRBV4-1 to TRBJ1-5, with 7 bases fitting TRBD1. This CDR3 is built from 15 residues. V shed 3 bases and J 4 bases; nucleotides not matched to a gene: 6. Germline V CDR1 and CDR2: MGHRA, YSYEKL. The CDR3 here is CASSQNRDSNQPQHF. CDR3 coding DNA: TGCGCCAGCAGCCAGAACCGGGACAGTAATCAGCCCCAGCATTTT.

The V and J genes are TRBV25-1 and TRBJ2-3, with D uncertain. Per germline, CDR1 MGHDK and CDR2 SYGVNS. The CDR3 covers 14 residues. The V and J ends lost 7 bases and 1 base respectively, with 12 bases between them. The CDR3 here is CASTSTGGTDTQYF. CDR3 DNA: TGTGCCAGCACGTCCACCGGTGGCACAGATACGCAGTATTTT.

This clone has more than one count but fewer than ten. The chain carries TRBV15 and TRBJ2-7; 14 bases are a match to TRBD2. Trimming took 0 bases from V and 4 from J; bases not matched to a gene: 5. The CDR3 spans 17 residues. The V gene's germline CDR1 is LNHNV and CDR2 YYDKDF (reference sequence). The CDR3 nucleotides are TGTGCCACCAGCAGAGAGGGACTAGCGGGGGTTTTTTACGAGCAGTACTTC. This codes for CATSREGLAGVFYEQYF.

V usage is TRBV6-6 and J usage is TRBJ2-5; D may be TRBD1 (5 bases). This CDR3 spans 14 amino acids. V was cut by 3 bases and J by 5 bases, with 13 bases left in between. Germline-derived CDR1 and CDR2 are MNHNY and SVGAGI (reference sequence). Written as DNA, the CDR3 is TGTGCCAGCAGTTATTTAGTTAAGGGGGAGACCCAGTACTTC. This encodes CASSYLVKGETQYF.

The CDR3 DNA follows: TGTGCCAGCAGTGACACAGGGGTGGGTGGCTACACCTTC. Its protein product is CASSDTGVGGYTF. This rearrangement joins TRBV6-1 to TRBJ1-2; 7 bases map to TRBD1. The CDR3 is made up of 13 amino acids. J was trimmed by 7 bases and V by 3 bases; bases with no gene match: 5. Germline V gene sequence: CDR1 MNHNS, CDR2 SASEGT.

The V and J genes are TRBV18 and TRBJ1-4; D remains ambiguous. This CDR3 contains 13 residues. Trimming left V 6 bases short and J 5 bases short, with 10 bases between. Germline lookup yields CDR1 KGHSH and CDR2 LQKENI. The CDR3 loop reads CASSRSINEKLFF. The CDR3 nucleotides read TGTGCCAGCTCCAGGTCCATAAATGAAAAACTGTTTTTT. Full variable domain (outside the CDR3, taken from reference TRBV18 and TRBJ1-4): NAGVMQNPRHLVRRRGQEARLRCSPMKGHSHVYWYRQLPEEGLKFMVYLQKENIIDESGMPKERFSAEFPKEGPSILRIQQVVRGDSAAYFCASSRSINEKLFFGSGTQLSVL.

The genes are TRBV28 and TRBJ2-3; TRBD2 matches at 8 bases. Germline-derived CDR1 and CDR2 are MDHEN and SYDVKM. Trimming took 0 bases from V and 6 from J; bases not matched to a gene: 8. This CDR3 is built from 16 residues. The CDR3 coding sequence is TGTGCCAGCAGTTTATGGGCGGGAGGCTTGTCTGATACGCAGTATTTT. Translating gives CASSLWAGGLSDTQYF.

The CDR3 reads CASSLRGGTQYF. The CDR3 DNA is TGTGCCAGCAGTTTAAGGGGGGGGACCCAGTACTTC. The rearrangement joins TRBV28 to TRBJ2-5; D is perhaps TRBD2 (7 bases). V shed 2 bases and J shed 7 bases, with 8 bases lying between them. CDR3 size: 12 residues. The germline V gene has CDR1 MDHEN and CDR2 SYDVKM. Supplemented by reference TRBV28 and TRBJ2-5, the full variable domain reads DVKVTQSSRYLVKRTGEKVFLECVQDMDHENMFWYRQDPGLGLRLIYFSYDVKMKEKGDIPEGYSVSREKKERFSLILESASTNQTSMYLCASSLRGGTQYFGPGTRLLVL.

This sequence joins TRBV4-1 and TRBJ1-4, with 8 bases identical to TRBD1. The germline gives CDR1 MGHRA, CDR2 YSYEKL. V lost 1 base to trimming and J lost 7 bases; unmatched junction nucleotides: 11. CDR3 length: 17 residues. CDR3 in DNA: TGCGCCAGCAGCCAAGCTCTGGCGACAGGGGTGGGTGAAAAACTGTTTTTT. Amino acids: CASSQALATGVGEKLFF.

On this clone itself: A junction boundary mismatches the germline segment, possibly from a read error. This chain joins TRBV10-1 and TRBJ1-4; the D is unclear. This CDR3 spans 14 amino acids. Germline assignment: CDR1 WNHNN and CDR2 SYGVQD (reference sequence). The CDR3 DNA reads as TGCGTCAGCAGTGCAGGCCGCTATAATGAAAAACTGTTTTTT. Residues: CVSSAGRYNEKLFF.

CDR3 region: CSVEERGQGLEAFF. The CDR3 bases are TGCAGCGTTGAAGAGCGGGGACAGGGGCTTGAAGCTTTCTTT. V is TRBV29-1 and J is TRBJ1-1; TRBD1 matches 10 bases. This CDR3 comprises 14 residues. Per germline, CDR1 SQVTM and CDR2 ANQGSEA. After removal of 0 bases from V and 7 bases from J, the junction contained 5 bases not matched to a gene.

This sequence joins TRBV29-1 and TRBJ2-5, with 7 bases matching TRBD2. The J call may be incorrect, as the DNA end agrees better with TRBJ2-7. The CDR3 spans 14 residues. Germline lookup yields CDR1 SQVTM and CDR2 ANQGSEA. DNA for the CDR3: TGCAGCGTTCTTGGCGGCGGGAGCTCCTACGAGCAGTACTTC. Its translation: CSVLGGGSSYEQYF.